The present T cell receptor (beta chain) was sequenced within a study of T cell changes during pregnancy in multiple sclerosis. The CDR3 length is 11 residues. The V and J ends lost 7 bases and 3 bases respectively, with 6 bases between them. Per the germline V gene, CDR1 is DFQATT and CDR2 is SNEGSKA (reference sequence). The assay was immunoSEQ multiplex PCR, and TCRdb's table has in-frame clones only and misses some. The table includes under 55,000 clones, approximately 94% detected once. This clone was observed once. This receptor was obtained from a female donor with multiple sclerosis, enrolled in a pregnancy study. V usage is TRBV20-1 and J usage is TRBJ1-4, with unresolved D. This specimen consisted of CD4+ T cells from peripheral blood mononuclear cells, obtained in the third trimester of pregnancy. The CDR3 DNA follows: TGCAGTGGTCAGTCTAATGAAAAACTGTTTTTT. Its translation is CSGQSNEKLFF.